This T cell receptor beta chain is from a study of blood T cell repertoires in COVID-19. Sequenced by immunoSEQ multiplex PCR; TCRdb stores in-frame clones only, minus some. In the table there are roughly 180,000 clones, 85% to 90% of which are singletons. Germline V gives CDR1 SNHLY, CDR2 FYNNEI. The CDR3 has 13 amino acids. V dropped 5 bases and J dropped 3 bases, with 10 bases sitting between them. Sequenced sample: PBMCs or T cells enriched from blood (not recorded which). The receptor was isolated from a man between 40 and 49 years old who had recovered from COVID-19. V is TRBV2 and J is TRBJ1-1, with TRBD1 as a possible D gene (5 bases). The CDR3 nucleotides read TGTGCCAGCAGTATCATCAGGGACACTGAAGCTTTCTTT. It specifies CASSIIRDTEAFF.